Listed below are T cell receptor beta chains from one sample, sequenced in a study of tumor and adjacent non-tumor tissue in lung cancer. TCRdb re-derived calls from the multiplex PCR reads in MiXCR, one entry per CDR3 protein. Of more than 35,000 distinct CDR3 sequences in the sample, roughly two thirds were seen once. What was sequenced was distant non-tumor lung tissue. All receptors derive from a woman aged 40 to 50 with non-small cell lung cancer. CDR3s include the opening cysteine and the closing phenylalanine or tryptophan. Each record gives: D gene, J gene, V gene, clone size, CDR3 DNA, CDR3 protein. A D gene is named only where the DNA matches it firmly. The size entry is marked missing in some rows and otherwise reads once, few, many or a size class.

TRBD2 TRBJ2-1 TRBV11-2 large TGTGCCAGCAGCTTAGGGCCACTAGCGGGGCGCAATGAGCAGTTCTTC CASSLGPLAGRNEQFF
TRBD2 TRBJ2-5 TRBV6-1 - TGTGCCAGCAGTGAAATAGCGGGAGGTGGAGGGACCCAGTATTTC CASSEIAGGGGTQYF
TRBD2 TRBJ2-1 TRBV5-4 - TGTACCAGCAGCTTCTGGCGGGGGTACAATGAGCAATTCTTC CTSSFWRGYNEQFF
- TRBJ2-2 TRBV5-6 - TGTGCCAGCGGCTTGGGGGGAATAAACACCGGGGAGCTGTTTTTT CASGLGGINTGELFF
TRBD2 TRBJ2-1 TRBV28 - TGTGCCAACAGTTCCCTCTTAGCGGGGAGGCAGTTCTTC CANSSLLAGRQFF
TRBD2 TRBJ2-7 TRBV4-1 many TGCGCCAGCAGCCAAGGAGTCAGAGCGGGGGTCCACGAGCAGTACTTC CASSQGVRAGVHEQYF
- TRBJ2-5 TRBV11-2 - TGTGCTAGCAGCTTAGTTGGGCGGAAGGCCCAAGAGACCCGGTACTTC CASSLVGRKAQETRYF
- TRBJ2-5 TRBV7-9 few TGTGCCAGCAGCTTAGCTCCCGCGCAAGAGACCCAGTACTTC CASSLAPAQETQYF
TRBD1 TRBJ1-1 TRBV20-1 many TGCAGTGCGAAGCGACAGGGGTACACTGAAGCTTTCTTT CSAKRQGYTEAFF
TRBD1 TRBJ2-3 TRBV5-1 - TGCGCCAGCAGCTTTTTGACAGGGGAGGTAGATTCGCAGTATTTT CASSFLTGEVDSQYF
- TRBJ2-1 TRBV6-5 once TGTGTCAGCAGTTTCCAAGAGGGTTGGGATGAGCAGTTCTTC CVSSFQEGWDEQFF
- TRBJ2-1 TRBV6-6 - TGTGCCAGCAGTTACCCGTTGGATGAGCAACTCTTC CASSYPLDEQLF
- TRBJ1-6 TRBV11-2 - TGTGCCAGCAGCTTAGCCAAGGGTAATTCACTCCTCCACTTT CASSLAKGNSLLHF
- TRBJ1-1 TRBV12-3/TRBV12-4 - TGTGCCAGCAGGGACCCCAGGAGGGCGTACACTGAAGTCTTCTTT CASRDPRRAYTEVFF
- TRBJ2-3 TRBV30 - TGTGCCTGGACTGCGCGGGGCCCAGATACGCGGTATTTT CAWTARGPDTRYF
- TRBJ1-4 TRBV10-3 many TGTGCCATCAGTGGTCGGGGGCAGGAAAAACTGTTTTTT CAISGRGQEKLFF
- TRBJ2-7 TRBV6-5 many TGTGCCAGCAGTTACTCGATGACTAGTGGGGTCTACGAGCAGTACTTC CASSYSMTSGVYEQYF
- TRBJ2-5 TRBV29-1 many TGCAGCGTTGGAGGCAGGGGCATGGAGACCCAGTACTTC CSVGGRGMETQYF
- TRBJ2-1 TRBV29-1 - TGCAGCGCTGCCGACAATGGGCAGTTCTTC CSAADNGQFF
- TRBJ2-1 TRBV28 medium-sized TGTGCCAGCAGTCGACAGAAAAAGCTCTTC CASSRQKKLF
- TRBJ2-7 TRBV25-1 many TGTGCCAGCACCGGTAGATACGGGACCCCCCTCGTCTTC CASTGRYGTPLVF
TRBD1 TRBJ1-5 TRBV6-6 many TGTGCCAGCAGTTCCCGGCCGGGACAGGGTGGGGATCAGCCCCAGCATTTT CASSSRPGQGGDQPQHF
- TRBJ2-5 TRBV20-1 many TGCAGTGCTCTAGATCCCCGGGACACCCAAGAGACCCAGTACTTC CSALDPRDTQETQYF
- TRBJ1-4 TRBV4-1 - TGCGCCAGCAGCCAAGTCAGGATAGCGGAAAAACTGTTCTTT CASSQVRIAEKLFF
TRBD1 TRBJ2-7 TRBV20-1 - TGCAGTGCTACCCGGGACAGGGGGGGTGTGCAGTACTTC CSATRDRGGVQYF
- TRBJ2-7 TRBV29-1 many TGCAGCGTTGTGACACCGAGGGGATCCTACGAGCAGTACTTC CSVVTPRGSYEQYF